This T cell receptor beta chain was sequenced during a study of blood T cell repertoires in COVID-19. At the level of the study: The study drew acute and convalescent COVID-19 samples from the United States, Italy and Spain. The cDNA or gDNA used as material had been derived from T cells, B-cell-depleted T cells, or PBMCs.

This CDR3 is built from 14 residues. The V gene end was trimmed by 5 bases and the J gene end by 6 bases; junction bases not matched to a gene: 6. The germline V gene has CDR1 SGHDN and CDR2 FVKESK. Original methodology: Estimation of nucleated cell counts relied on the amplification of reference gene primers. TCRdb's table, derived via immunoSEQ multiplex PCR, lists solely in-frame clones and lacks some. V, J and clone size derive from that table, while D and trimming were established from the DNA sequence. The table shows more than 35,000 clones, with roughly 80% occurring only once. The clonotype comes from a man in his sixties or seventies with acute or convalescent COVID-19. What was sequenced was peripheral blood. V is TRBV14 and J is TRBJ1-4; TRBD1 agrees at 7 bases. The CDR3: CASSSVQGYEKLFF. CDR3 DNA sequence: TGTGCCAGCAGCTCGGTACAGGGGTATGAAAAACTGTTTTTT.